Each of the 10 T cell receptor beta chains below was sequenced from the same sample in a study of blood T cell repertoires in COVID-19. Libraries were prepared by immunoSEQ multiplex PCR; TCRdb keeps only in-frame clonotypes and omits some of them. The data hold about 260,000 clones, with around nine tenths observed a single time. The sample taken for sequencing was peripheral blood. The receptors stem from a middle-aged man who had recovered from COVID-19.

The chain combines TRBV3-1 (or the pseudogene TRBV3-2) with TRBJ1-2; the match to TRBD1 covers 7 bases. This CDR3 is built from 12 residues. The germline V gene encodes CDR1 LGHDT and CDR2 YNNKEL (reference sequence). The V and J ends lost 6 bases and 8 bases, in that order; junction bases with no gene match: 6. The CDR3 reads CASSLTGDGYTF. The CDR3 DNA reads TGTGCCAGCAGTTTAACAGGGGACGGCTACACCTTC.

The chain combines TRBV18 with TRBJ1-2; tentatively, D is TRBD1 (6 bases). Deletions cut 1 base from V and 8 bases from J, with 14 bases between. CDR1 is KGHSH, CDR2 LQKENI, per germline. CDR3 length: 14 amino acids. CDR3 DNA sequence: TGTGCCAGCTCACCACTAGGTACAGGGTACGGCTACACCTTC. Protein: CASSPLGTGYGYTF.

The chain has TRBV2 and TRBJ1-2; unclear D gene. CDR1 and CDR2 (germline): SNHLY, FYNNEI. The ends were cut back, 3 bases at V and 6 bases at J, with 23 bases in the middle. This CDR3 comprises 17 residues. The CDR3 nucleotides are TGTGCCAGCAGTGAGTTTCCGGGGAGTCGATCATGGGATGGCTACACCTTC. Its protein is CASSEFPGSRSWDGYTF.

V and J are TRBV5-5 and TRBJ1-1; D is perhaps TRBD1 (5 bases). The CDR3 is 13 amino acids. Trimming pared 5 bases from V and 0 bases from J, leaving 8 bases between. The V gene's germline CDR1 is SGHKS and CDR2 YYEKEE (reference sequence). CDR3: CASSGALNTEAFF. The CDR3 nucleotides are TGTGCCAGCAGTGGGGCTTTGAACACTGAAGCTTTCTTT.

The chain carries TRBV5-5 and TRBJ1-1; the D is unclear. This CDR3 is built from 15 residues. Deletions cut 4 bases from V and 8 bases from J, with 21 bases between. Germline V gene sequence: CDR1 SGHKS, CDR2 YYEKEE (reference sequence). The CDR3 loop reads CASSHFISREGEAFF. The CDR3 coding sequence is TGTGCCAGCAGCCATTTCATTAGCCGGGAGGGAGAAGCTTTCTTT.

This chain connects TRBV7-8 to TRBJ2-1, with 13 bases identical to TRBD2. The CDR3 length is 20 residues. Unmatched junction bases numbered 12, after V lost 4 bases and J lost 0 bases. Germline V lookup: CDR1 SGHVS, CDR2 FQNEAQ. The CDR3 here is CASSSHGTSGVTSSYNEQFF. The DNA of the CDR3 is TGTGCCAGCAGCTCCCACGGGACTAGCGGGGTTACGAGCTCCTACAATGAGCAGTTCTTC.

The chain links TRBV9 to TRBJ2-2, with 8 bases that match TRBD2. V dropped 4 bases and J dropped 0; count of bases not matched to a gene: 5. CDR1 is SGDLS, CDR2 YYNGEE, per germline. The CDR3 length is 16 residues. CDR3 DNA: TGTGCCAGCAGCTCCCCGGGGGGGGCGAACACCGGGGAGCTGTTTTTT. Translation: CASSSPGGANTGELFF.

The chain combines TRBV30 with TRBJ1-4; maybe TRBD1 (6 bases). This CDR3 is 12 amino acids long. Germline V CDR1 and CDR2: GTSNPN, SVGIG (reference sequence). CDR3 bases: TGTGGACGGGGGGGCGTCGGGGAAAAACTGTTTTTT. It specifies CGRGGVGEKLFF. The full variable domain, rest sourced from reference TRBV30 and TRBJ1-4, is SQTIHQWPATLVQPVGSPLSLECTVEGTSNPNLYWYRQAAGRGLQLLFYSVGIGQISSEVPQNLSASRPQDRQFILSSKKLLLSDSGFYLCGRGGVGEKLFFGSGTQLSVL.

In its sample, this clone was seen once. V usage is TRBV9 and J usage is TRBJ1-1, with TRBD1 as a possible D gene (5 bases). V lost 1 base, J lost 3 bases, and 10 bases lay in between. This CDR3 region has 14 residues. CDR1 and CDR2 (germline): SGDLS, YYNGEE. The CDR3 sequence is CASSVTGFDTEAFF. The CDR3 region has the DNA TGTGCCAGCAGCGTAACAGGATTCGACACTGAAGCTTTCTTT. Supplemented by reference TRBV9 and TRBJ1-1, the full variable domain reads DSGVTQTPKHLITATGQRVTLRCSPRSGDLSVYWYQQSLDQGLQFLIQYYNGEERAKGNILERFSAQQFPDLHSELNLSSLELGDSALYFCASSVTGFDTEAFFGQGTRLTVV.

The count of this clone is one. The rearrangement uses TRBV7-9 and TRBJ2-7; 9 nucleotides align to TRBD1. In germline, CDR1 is SEHNR, CDR2 FQNEAQ (reference sequence). This CDR3 has 14 amino acids. J lost 0 bases, V lost 4 bases, and 1 base had no gene match. CDR3 DNA sequence: TGTGCCAGCAGCTCGGGACAGGGCTCCTACGAGCAGTACTTC. Amino acids: CASSSGQGSYEQYF.